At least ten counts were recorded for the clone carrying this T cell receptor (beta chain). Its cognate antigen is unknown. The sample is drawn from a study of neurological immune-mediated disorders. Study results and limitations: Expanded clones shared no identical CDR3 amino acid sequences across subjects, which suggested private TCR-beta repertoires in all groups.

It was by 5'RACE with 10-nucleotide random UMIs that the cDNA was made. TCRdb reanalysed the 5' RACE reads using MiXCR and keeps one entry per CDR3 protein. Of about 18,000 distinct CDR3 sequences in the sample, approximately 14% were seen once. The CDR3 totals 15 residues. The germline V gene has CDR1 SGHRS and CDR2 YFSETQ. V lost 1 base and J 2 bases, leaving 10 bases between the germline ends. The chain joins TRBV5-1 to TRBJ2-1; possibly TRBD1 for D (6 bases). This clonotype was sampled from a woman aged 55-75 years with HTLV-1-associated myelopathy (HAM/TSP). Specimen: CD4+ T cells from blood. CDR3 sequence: CASSLTGTTYNEQFF. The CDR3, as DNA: TGCGCCAGCAGCTTGACAGGGACCACCTACAATGAGCAGTTCTTC.